The subject of this entry is one TCR beta chain. The method was immunoSEQ multiplex PCR; TCRdb's version includes in-frame clones alone and lacks a portion of them. In the table there are 20,000 to 30,000 clones, roughly nine tenths of which are singletons. The data were taken from a study of T cells in localized non-small cell lung cancer. Germline CDR1 reads MGHRA; CDR2 reads YSYEKL. The CDR3 extends over 14 amino acids. V gave up 0 bases and J gave up 8 bases, with 8 bases separating them. The source of this sequence is a woman aged 40-70 years with stage I lung adenocarcinoma. V and J are TRBV4-1 and TRBJ1-6; D is unresolved. The sample in question was peripheral blood, obtained before any cancer treatment. Here the CDR3 DNA reads TGCGCCAGCAGCCAAGAACGACGGGATTCACCCCTCCACTTT. It specifies CASSQERRDSPLHF.